Below, 5 T cell receptor beta chains from the same sample are listed, as sequenced in a study of blood T cell repertoires in COVID-19. The method was immunoSEQ multiplex PCR; TCRdb's version includes in-frame clones alone and lacks a portion of them. In the table there are some 250,000 clones, 65% to 85% of which are singletons. The material sequenced was peripheral blood. Receptor source: a man aged 40-49 years with acute or convalescent COVID-19.

V gene TRBV19 combines with J gene TRBJ1-5; maybe TRBD1 (5 bases). V was cut by 3 bases and J by 2 bases, with 11 bases left in between. Germline V gene sequence: CDR1 LNHDA, CDR2 SQIVND (reference sequence). The CDR3 runs to 15 residues. This chain's CDR3 is CASSMSGIGNQPQHF. CDR3 nucleotide sequence: TGTGCCAGTAGTATGTCAGGGATTGGCAATCAGCCCCAGCATTTT.

This sequence joins TRBV29-1 and TRBJ2-7, with D unresolved. This CDR3 has 14 residues. Germline values: CDR1 SQVTM, CDR2 ANQGSEA. Trimming took off 6 bases at V and 0 bases at J, with 15 bases between the two ends. The CDR3 sequence is CSVETDFGSYEQYF. The CDR3, as DNA: TGCAGCGTGGAAACTGACTTCGGCTCCTACGAGCAGTACTTC.

The gene calls are TRBV7-2 and TRBJ2-7; D perhaps matches TRBD2 (5 bases). From germline, CDR1 is SGHTA and CDR2 FQGNSA. CDR3 length equals 13 residues. Trimming pared 1 base from V and 5 bases from J, leaving 9 bases between. The CDR3 is CASSLEWGDEQYF. CDR3 DNA: TGTGCCAGCAGCTTAGAATGGGGAGACGAGCAGTACTTC.

This chain links TRBV20-1 with TRBJ1-2; D remains ambiguous. The CDR3 is made up of 13 amino acids. Germline loops: CDR1 DFQATT, CDR2 SNEGSKA (reference sequence). V lost 3 bases, J lost 0 bases, and 8 bases lay in between. DNA of the CDR3: TGCAGTGCTAGTGTAGTAGCTAACTATGGCTACACCTTC. It codes for CSASVVANYGYTF.

A single count supports this clone. V and J are TRBV9 and TRBJ1-1, with 8 bases aligning to TRBD1. The CDR3 has 14 residues. V lost 4 bases, J lost 3 bases, and 5 bases stayed unmatched. The germline gives CDR1 SGDLS, CDR2 YYNGEE. CDR3 in DNA: TGTGCCAGCAGCACGACAGGGGCGGACACTGAAGCTTTCTTT. Encoded protein: CASSTTGADTEAFF.